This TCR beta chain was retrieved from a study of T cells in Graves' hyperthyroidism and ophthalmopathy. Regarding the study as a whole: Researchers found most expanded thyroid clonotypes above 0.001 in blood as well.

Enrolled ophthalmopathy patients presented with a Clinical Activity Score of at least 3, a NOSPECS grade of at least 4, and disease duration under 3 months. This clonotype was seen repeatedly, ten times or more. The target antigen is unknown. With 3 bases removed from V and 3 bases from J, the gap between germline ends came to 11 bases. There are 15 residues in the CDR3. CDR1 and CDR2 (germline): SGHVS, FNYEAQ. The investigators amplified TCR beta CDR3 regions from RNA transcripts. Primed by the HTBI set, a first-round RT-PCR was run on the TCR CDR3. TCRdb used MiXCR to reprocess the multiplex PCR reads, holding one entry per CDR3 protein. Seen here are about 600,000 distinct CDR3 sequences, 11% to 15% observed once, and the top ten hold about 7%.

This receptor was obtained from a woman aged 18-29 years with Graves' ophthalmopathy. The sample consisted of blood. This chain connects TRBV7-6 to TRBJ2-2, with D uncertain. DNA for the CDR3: TGTGCCAGCAGCTTCCAGGACCTCCACACCGGGGAGCTGTTTTTT. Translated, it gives CASSFQDLHTGELFF.